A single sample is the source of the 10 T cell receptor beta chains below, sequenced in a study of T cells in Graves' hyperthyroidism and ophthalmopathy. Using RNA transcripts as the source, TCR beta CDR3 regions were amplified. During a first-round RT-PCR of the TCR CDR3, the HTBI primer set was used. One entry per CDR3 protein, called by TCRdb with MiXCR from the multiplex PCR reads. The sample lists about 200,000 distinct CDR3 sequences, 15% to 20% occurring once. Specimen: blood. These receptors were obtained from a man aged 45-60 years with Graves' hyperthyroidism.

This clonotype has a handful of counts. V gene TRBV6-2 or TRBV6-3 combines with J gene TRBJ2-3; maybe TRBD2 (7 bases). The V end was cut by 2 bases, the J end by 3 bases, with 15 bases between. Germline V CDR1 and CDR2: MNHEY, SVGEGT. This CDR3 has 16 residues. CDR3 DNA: TGTGCCAGCAGTTACCTTCGGGGGGCGGGAACAGATACGCAGTATTTT. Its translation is CASSYLRGAGTDTQYF.

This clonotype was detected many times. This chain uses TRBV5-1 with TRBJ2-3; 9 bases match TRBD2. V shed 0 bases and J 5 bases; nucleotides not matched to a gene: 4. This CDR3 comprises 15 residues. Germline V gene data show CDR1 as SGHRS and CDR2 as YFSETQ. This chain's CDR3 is CASSLATSGGDTQYF. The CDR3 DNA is TGCGCCAGCAGCTTGGCGACTAGCGGAGGAGATACGCAGTATTTT.

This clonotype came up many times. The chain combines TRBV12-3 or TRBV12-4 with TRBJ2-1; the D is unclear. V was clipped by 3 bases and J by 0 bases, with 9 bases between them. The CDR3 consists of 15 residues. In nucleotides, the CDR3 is TGTGCCAGCAGTTTCCGTCTAACCTCCTACAATGAGCAGTTCTTC. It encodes CASSFRLTSYNEQFF.

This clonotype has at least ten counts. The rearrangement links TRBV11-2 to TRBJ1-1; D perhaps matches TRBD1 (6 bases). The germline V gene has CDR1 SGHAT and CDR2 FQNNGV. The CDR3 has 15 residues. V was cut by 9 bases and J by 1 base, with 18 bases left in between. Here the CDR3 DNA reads TGTGCCAGTGGCCCCCTCAGGGGCCAGAACACTGAAGCTTTCTTT. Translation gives CASGPLRGQNTEAFF.

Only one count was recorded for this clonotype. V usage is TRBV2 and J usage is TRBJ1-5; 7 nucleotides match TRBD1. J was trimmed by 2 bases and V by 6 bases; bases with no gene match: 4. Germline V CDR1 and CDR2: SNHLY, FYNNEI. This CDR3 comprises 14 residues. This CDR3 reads CASRVTGGNQPQHF. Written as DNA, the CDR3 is TGTGCCAGCAGGGTCACAGGGGGCAATCAGCCCCAGCATTTT.

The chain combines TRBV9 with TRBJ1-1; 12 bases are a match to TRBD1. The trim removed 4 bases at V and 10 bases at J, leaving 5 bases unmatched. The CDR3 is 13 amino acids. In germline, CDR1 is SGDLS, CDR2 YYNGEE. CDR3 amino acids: CASSPGTGGVAFF. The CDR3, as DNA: TGTGCCAGCAGCCCAGGGACAGGGGGCGTAGCTTTCTTT.

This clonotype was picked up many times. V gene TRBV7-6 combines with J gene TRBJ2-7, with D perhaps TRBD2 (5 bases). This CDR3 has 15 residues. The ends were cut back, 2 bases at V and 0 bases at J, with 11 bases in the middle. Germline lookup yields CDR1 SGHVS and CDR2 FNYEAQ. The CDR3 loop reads CASSLWPSYSYEQYF. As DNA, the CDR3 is TGTGCCAGCAGCTTATGGCCTAGCTACTCCTACGAGCAGTACTTC.

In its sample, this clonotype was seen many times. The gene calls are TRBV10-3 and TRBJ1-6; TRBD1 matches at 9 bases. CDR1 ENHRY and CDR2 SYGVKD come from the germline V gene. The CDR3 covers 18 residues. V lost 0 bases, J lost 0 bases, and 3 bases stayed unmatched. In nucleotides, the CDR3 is TGTGCCATCAGTGAGTCGACAGGGGGATTCTCCTATAATTCACCCCTCCACTTT. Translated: CAISESTGGFSYNSPLHF.

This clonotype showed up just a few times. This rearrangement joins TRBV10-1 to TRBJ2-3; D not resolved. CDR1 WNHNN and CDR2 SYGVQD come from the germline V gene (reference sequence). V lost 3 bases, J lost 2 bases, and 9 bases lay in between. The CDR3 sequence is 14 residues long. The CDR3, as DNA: TGCGCCAGCAGTGACAGCAAAATCACAGATACGCAGTATTTT. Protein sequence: CASSDSKITDTQYF.

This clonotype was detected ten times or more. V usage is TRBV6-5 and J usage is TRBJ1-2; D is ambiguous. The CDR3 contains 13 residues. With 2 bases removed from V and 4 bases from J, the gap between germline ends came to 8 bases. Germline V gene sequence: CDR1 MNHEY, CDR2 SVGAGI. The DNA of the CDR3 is TGTGCCAGCAGTTACCTCAGGTTCTATGGCTACACCTTC. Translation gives CASSYLRFYGYTF.